These 31 T cell receptor beta chains were all obtained from the same sample, sequenced in a study of metastatic and nonmetastatic thyroid tumors. Each patient came to thyroid surgery without any prior treatment (of any kind). TCRdb ran MiXCR on the PCR reads. The repertoire holds fewer than 4,500 clones, with roughly 35% as singletons. What was sequenced was adjacent normal tissue. The origin of the receptors is a male donor with papillary thyroid cancer or a benign thyroid nodule (not recorded which). Some clones in this sample may be carry-over from other donors' samples.

By sample fraction, this clone is large (0.1 to 1%). Its ends do not fully match the called genes, so a read error is possible. The chain uses TRBV20-1 and TRBJ2-1; the match to TRBD2 covers 9 bases. CDR3 length: 14 residues. Germline V CDR1 and CDR2: DFQATT, SNEGSKA (reference sequence). The CDR3 DNA is TGCAGTGGTAGAAGGGGACTAGCCAGCAATGAGCAGTTCTTC. Translation gives CSGRRGLASNEQFF.

This chain connects TRBV5-4 to TRBJ1-1, with 10 bases lining up with TRBD1. In germline, CDR1 is SGHNT, CDR2 YYREEE (reference sequence). CDR3 size: 14 residues. J gave up 5 bases and V 4 bases, and 5 bases lay outside the gene matches. CDR3 residues: CASSAGQGVTEAFF. DNA for the CDR3: TGTGCCAGCAGCGCCGGACAGGGGGTTACTGAAGCTTTCTTT.

The gene calls are TRBV11-1 and TRBJ2-3; D unclear. CDR3 length: 12 amino acids. With 5 bases removed from V and 9 bases from J, the gap between germline ends came to 12 bases. Germline V gene data show CDR1 as SGHAT and CDR2 as FQDESV (reference sequence). CDR3 DNA: TGTGCCAGCAGCCCCCACGAGACCACGCAGTATTTT. Translation gives CASSPHETTQYF.

The rearrangement uses TRBV2 and TRBJ1-3, with a possible D match to TRBD1 (5 bases). Germline CDR1 SNHLY, CDR2 FYNNEI. The V end lost 2 bases, the J end lost 7 bases, and 12 bases lay between the germline ends. The CDR3 totals 14 residues. CDR3 residues: CASSEQGPSNTIYF. In nucleotides, the CDR3 is TGTGCCAGCAGTGAACAGGGTCCGAGTAACACCATATATTTT.

In this sample, this clone turned up a few times. The chain couples TRBV27 to TRBJ2-7, with 7 bases fitting TRBD2. This CDR3 has 15 amino acids. After removal of 2 bases from V and 2 bases from J, the junction contained 6 bases not matched to a gene. Germline CDR1 reads MNHEY; CDR2 reads SMNVEV (reference sequence). The CDR3 DNA follows: TGTGCCAGCAGTTTAATTGCGGGAGATACCTACGAGCAGTACTTC. Residues: CASSLIAGDTYEQYF.

This clone has a handful of counts. The chain links TRBV19 to TRBJ2-7, with TRBD1 as a possible D gene (6 bases). V was trimmed by 5 bases and J by 5 bases, leaving 19 bases between them. Germline V CDR1 and CDR2: LNHDA, SQIVND (reference sequence). CDR3 size: 15 residues. The CDR3 reads CASSPPSSRGDEQYF. The CDR3, as DNA: TGTGCCAGTAGTCCGCCCTCGAGCAGGGGTGACGAGCAGTACTTC.

Concerning this clone itself: Because the CDR3 is missing its conserved closing phenylalanine or tryptophan, this is likely a read error. The chain uses TRBV10-1 and TRBJ2-3; D remains ambiguous. This CDR3 is 15 amino acids long. The V end was cut by 3 bases, the J end by 6 bases, with 16 bases between. The germline gives CDR1 WNHNN, CDR2 SYGVQD (reference sequence). CDR3 loop: CASSEAIGAFDTQYI. CDR3 in DNA: TGCGCCAGCAGTGAAGCTATCGGTGCCTTTGATACGCAGTATATT.

Within the sample, this clone is large. The chain couples TRBV10-3 to TRBJ2-1, with 11 bases aligning to TRBD2. J lost 5 bases, V lost 6 bases, and 0 bases had no gene match. This CDR3 has 13 residues. From germline, CDR1 is ENHRY and CDR2 SYGVKD. The CDR3 spells CAIRGLADNEQFF. The CDR3 DNA follows: TGTGCCATCAGGGGACTAGCGGACAATGAGCAGTTCTTC.

The table lists this clone with a few counts. The chain combines TRBV12-3 or TRBV12-4 with TRBJ1-2; the D gene is possibly TRBD1 (6 bases). CDR3 length: 14 residues. V was shortened by 5 bases and J by 8 bases, with 18 bases between the two germline ends. The CDR3, as DNA: TGTGCCAGCAGTGGGAGGGGGGATCGGAGCGGCTACACCTTC. Amino acid sequence: CASSGRGDRSGYTF.

The chain recombines TRBV11-2 with TRBJ2-7; 7 bases map to TRBD2. The germline CDR1 and CDR2 sequences are SGHAT and FQNNGV. J was trimmed by 0 bases and V by 0 bases; bases with no gene match: 5. The CDR3 is made up of 16 amino acids. The CDR3 nucleotides are TGTGCCAGCAGCTTAGATCGGGGCGGGAGCTCCTACGAGCAGTACTTC. As protein: CASSLDRGGSSYEQYF.

The chain couples TRBV29-1 to TRBJ2-1, with D perhaps matching TRBD1 (5 bases). The germline V and J ends were trimmed by 3 bases and 3 bases, with 21 bases remaining between them. The CDR3 spans 17 residues. Germline assignment: CDR1 SQVTM and CDR2 ANQGSEA. The CDR3 protein is CSVDSPEAGSFYNEQFF. In nucleotides, the CDR3 is TGCAGCGTTGATTCTCCAGAGGCAGGGTCCTTCTACAATGAGCAGTTCTTC.

The chain has TRBV2 and TRBJ1-6; D is unresolved. V was clipped by 5 bases and J by 6 bases, with 8 bases between them. CDR1 and CDR2 (germline): SNHLY, FYNNEI. CDR3 length: 13 residues. The CDR3 sequence is CASSPQSNSPLHF. The DNA for the CDR3 is TGTGCCAGCAGTCCCCAGTCTAATTCACCCCTCCACTTT.

The rearrangement links TRBV5-4 to TRBJ2-7, with D possibly matching TRBD2 (6 bases). Deletions cut 5 bases from V and 7 bases from J, with 19 bases between. The germline V gene encodes CDR1 SGHNT and CDR2 YYREEE (reference sequence). CDR3 length: 14 amino acids. The CDR3 sequence: CASSAGSGTGEQYF. Here the CDR3 DNA reads TGTGCCAGCAGTGCGGGGTCAGGAACGGGGGAGCAGTACTTC.

The chain combines TRBV2 with TRBJ2-3, with D tentatively TRBD2 (6 bases). This CDR3 has 14 residues. The germline V gene has CDR1 SNHLY and CDR2 FYNNEI. V was pared by 6 bases and J by 0 bases, with 10 bases between. CDR3 sequence reads: CASSGSGSTDTQYF. In DNA, the CDR3 is TGTGCCAGCAGCGGTAGCGGTAGCACAGATACGCAGTATTTT.

The V call is TRBV10-3, the J call TRBJ2-7; D may correspond to TRBD1 or TRBD2 (6 bases each). Trimming cost V 10 bases and J 7 bases, with 23 bases left between them. Per the germline V gene, CDR1 is ENHRY and CDR2 is SYGVKD. This CDR3 is built from 14 residues. The CDR3 sequence: CATTKGGSTGEQYF. The CDR3 coding sequence is TGTGCCACCACGAAGGGGGGTAGCACCGGGGAGCAGTACTTC.

V usage is TRBV24-1 and J usage is TRBJ2-7; D is unresolved. V was cut by 5 bases and J by 3 bases, with 10 bases left in between. The CDR3 is made up of 13 amino acids. Germline V CDR1 and CDR2: KGHDR, SFDVKD. The CDR3 region is CATSAGIDYEQYF. The CDR3 region has the DNA TGTGCCACCAGTGCTGGGATAGACTACGAGCAGTACTTC.

The sample holds a few counts of this clone. The chain combines TRBV19 with TRBJ2-1; possibly TRBD1 for D (5 bases). Germline V CDR1 and CDR2: LNHDA, SQIVND (reference sequence). CDR3 length equals 13 residues. V lost 4 bases to trimming and J lost 5 bases, with 9 bases between them. The CDR3 DNA reads TGTGCCAGTAGTAATGACAGAAACAATGAGCAGTTCTTC. It encodes CASSNDRNNEQFF.

By sample fraction, this clone is large (0.1 to 1%). The CDR3 nucleotides read TGTGCCAGCAGTACGGCCTTGGGTACGCAGTATTTT. This encodes CASSTALGTQYF. The chain carries TRBV6-2 or TRBV6-3 and TRBJ2-3, with unresolved D. Between the trimmed V and J ends, which lost 5 bases and 8 bases, there was a span of 11 bases. The CDR3 has 12 amino acids. Germline CDR1 is MNHEY and CDR2 is SVGEGT.

In the case of this clone: Germline and junction disagree at one end, which may indicate a read error. V is TRBV6-1 and J is TRBJ2-7; 8 bases line up with TRBD1. The CDR3 totals 14 residues. Germline CDR1 is MNHNS and CDR2 is SASEGT. CDR3 in amino acids: CTSSVGQGPYEQYF. The CDR3 nucleotides are TGTACCAGCAGTGTCGGACAGGGTCCCTACGAGCAGTACTTC.

Sample share makes this clone large. The V call is TRBV2, the J call TRBJ2-1; possible D gene TRBD2, 5 bases. V was trimmed by 3 bases and J by 5 bases, leaving 11 bases between them. This CDR3 is 14 amino acids long. CDR1 is SNHLY, CDR2 FYNNEI, per germline. CDR3 DNA sequence: TGTGCCAGCAGTGATAGCCGGGGTAACAATGAGCAGTTCTTC. Protein: CASSDSRGNNEQFF.

A few counts support this clone. The chain has TRBV2 and TRBJ2-1; D is perhaps TRBD1 (5 bases). V dropped 7 bases and J dropped 1 base, with 8 bases sitting between them. The CDR3 has 13 residues. CDR1 is SNHLY, CDR2 FYNNEI, per germline. The CDR3 region is CASKRTSYNEQFF. CDR3 in DNA: TGTGCCAGCAAACGGACATCCTACAATGAGCAGTTCTTC.

On this clone: The junction and the germline gene differ at one end; a read error may be behind it. The chain joins TRBV6-2 or TRBV6-3 to TRBJ2-3; TRBD1 is a possible D gene (5 bases). Germline CDR1 is MNHEY and CDR2 is SVGEGT. CDR3 length equals 16 residues. CDR3 nucleotide sequence: TGTGCTAGCAGTTACTCACCATCGACAGGCACAGATACGCAGTATTTT. Translated: CASSYSPSTGTDTQYF.

The V gene is TRBV20-1, the J gene TRBJ2-5; the match to TRBD2 covers 12 bases. Germline-derived CDR1 and CDR2 are DFQATT and SNEGSKA (reference sequence). The V segment lost 6 bases and the J segment 4 bases; nucleotides outside the gene matches: 9. The CDR3 is 15 amino acids. CDR3 bases: TGCAGTGCACACACATCTAGCGGGAGGGTAGAGACCCAGTACTTC. This translates into CSAHTSSGRVETQYF.

This chain connects TRBV27 to TRBJ1-1, with D perhaps TRBD1 (6 bases). With 3 bases removed from V and 2 bases from J, the gap between germline ends came to 13 bases. The CDR3 is made up of 15 amino acids. Germline lookup yields CDR1 MNHEY and CDR2 SMNVEV (reference sequence). CDR3 coding DNA: TGTGCCAGCAGTTTCGCCCGGACAGCTAACACTGAAGCTTTCTTT. This gives the protein CASSFARTANTEAFF.

Judged by abundance, this clone is large. The chain couples TRBV27 to TRBJ1-6, with TRBD1 as a possible D gene (5 bases). Germline-derived CDR1 and CDR2 are MNHEY and SMNVEV (reference sequence). Trimming shortened V by 3 bases and J by 7 bases, and 19 bases separated the two germline ends. CDR3 length equals 17 residues. The CDR3 protein is CASSFLPSGAGNSPLHF. CDR3 in DNA: TGTGCCAGCAGTTTCCTCCCCTCCGGGGCGGGGAATTCACCCCTCCACTTT.

This clone was observed a few times. The chain links TRBV7-9 to TRBJ2-2; unclear D gene. V shed 0 bases and J shed 3 bases, with 2 bases lying between them. The V gene's germline CDR1 is SEHNR and CDR2 FQNEAQ (reference sequence). This CDR3 has 13 amino acids. The CDR3 bases are TGTGCCAGCAGCTTAGCGGACACCGGGGAGCTGTTTTTT. Residues: CASSLADTGELFF.

A few counts support this clone. The rearrangement uses TRBV19 and TRBJ2-6; D is uncertain. The length of the CDR3 is 15 residues. Germline CDR1 LNHDA, CDR2 SQIVND (reference sequence). V was pared by 2 bases and J by 0 bases, with 5 bases between. The chain's CDR3 is CASSIKNSGANVLTF. CDR3 DNA sequence: TGTGCCAGTAGTATAAAGAACTCTGGGGCCAACGTCCTGACTTTC. Full variable domain (remainder filled in from reference TRBV19 and TRBJ2-6): DGGITQSPKYLFRKEGQNVTLSCEQNLNHDAMYWYRQDPGQGLRLIYYSQIVNDFQKGDIAEGYSVSREKKESFPLTVTSAQKNPTAFYLCASSIKNSGANVLTFGAGSRLTVL.

This chain links TRBV5-1 with TRBJ2-7; a weak D match, TRBD2 (6 bases). Germline CDR1 is SGHRS and CDR2 is YFSETQ. This CDR3 has 15 residues. The germline V and J ends were trimmed by 3 bases and 0 bases, with 13 bases remaining between them. The CDR3 sequence: CASSSGLTSSYEQYF. The DNA of the CDR3 is TGCGCCAGCAGCTCGGGACTGACGAGCTCCTACGAGCAGTACTTC.

The V gene is TRBV20-1, the J gene TRBJ1-2; D is possibly TRBD1 (6 bases). CDR1 DFQATT and CDR2 SNEGSKA come from the germline V gene (reference sequence). Trimming shortened V by 4 bases and J by 6 bases, and 15 bases separated the two germline ends. The CDR3 runs 13 residues. In DNA, the CDR3 is TGCAGTGCTATCCTACAGGGTATCGATGGCTACACCTTC. It specifies CSAILQGIDGYTF.

As to this clone: Its ends do not fully match the called genes, so a read error is possible. The gene calls are TRBV19 and TRBJ2-3; 8 nucleotides agree with TRBD2. CDR1 is LNHDA and CDR2 is SQIVND in the germline V gene (reference sequence). The CDR3 runs 16 residues. This CDR3 is CAVVYVSAGGRDMQYF. CDR3 sequence (DNA): TGTGCAGTAGTATATGTTTCTGCGGGAGGCAGGGATATGCAGTATTTT.

The CDR3 reads CASTLQSTDTQYF. The CDR3 bases are TGTGCCAGCACCCTACAGAGCACAGATACGCAGTATTTT. The J gene is TRBJ2-3, the V gene TRBV6-2 or TRBV6-3, with no clear D. Trimming cost V 7 bases and J 0 bases, with 8 bases left between them. CDR3 length equals 13 residues. Germline lookup yields CDR1 MNHEY and CDR2 SVGEGT.